The sequence of this T cell receptor (beta chain) was determined in a study of blood T cell repertoires in COVID-19. Study overall: COVID-19 samples from acute and convalescent phases originated in the United States, Italy and Spain. The cDNA or gDNA used as material had been derived from T cells, B-cell-depleted T cells, or PBMCs.

Trimming removed 4 bases from V and 4 bases from J; junction bases left unmatched: 14. Germline CDR1 and CDR2: WSHSY and SAAADI. CDR3 length: 17 residues. The assay was immunoSEQ multiplex PCR, and TCRdb's table has in-frame clones only and misses some. Among 70,000 or so clones listed, around 89% were seen once. The receptor was isolated from a woman aged 80 or over with active COVID-19. The material sequenced was peripheral blood. The chain has TRBV10-2 and TRBJ2-3, with 7 bases lining up with TRBD2. The CDR3: CASSAPLGGRFADTQYF. CDR3 DNA sequence: TGCGCCAGCAGTGCCCCCTTGGGCGGGAGATTCGCAGATACGCAGTATTTT.